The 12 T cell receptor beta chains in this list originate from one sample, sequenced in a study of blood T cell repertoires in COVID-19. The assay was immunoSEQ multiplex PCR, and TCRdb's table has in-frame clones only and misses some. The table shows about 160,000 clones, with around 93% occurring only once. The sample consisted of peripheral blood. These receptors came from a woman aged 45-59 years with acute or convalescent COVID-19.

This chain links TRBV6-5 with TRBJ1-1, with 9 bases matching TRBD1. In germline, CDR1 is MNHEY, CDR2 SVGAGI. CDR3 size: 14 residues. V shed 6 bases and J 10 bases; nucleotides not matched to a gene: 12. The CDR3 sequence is CASSRSGDRVAAFF. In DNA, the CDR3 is TGTGCCAGCAGCCGGTCGGGGGACAGGGTTGCAGCTTTCTTT.

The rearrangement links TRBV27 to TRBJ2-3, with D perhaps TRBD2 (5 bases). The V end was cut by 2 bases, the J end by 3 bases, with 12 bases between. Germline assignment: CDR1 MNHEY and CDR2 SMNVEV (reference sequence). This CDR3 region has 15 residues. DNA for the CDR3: TGTGCCAGCAGTTTAGAGGGTTTTCCGACAGATACGCAGTATTTT. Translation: CASSLEGFPTDTQYF.

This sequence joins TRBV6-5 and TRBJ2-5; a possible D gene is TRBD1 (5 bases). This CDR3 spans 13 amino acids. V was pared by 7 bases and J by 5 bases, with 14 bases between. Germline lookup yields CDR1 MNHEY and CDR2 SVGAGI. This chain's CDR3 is CASIRGLGETQYF. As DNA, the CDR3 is TGTGCCAGCATAAGGGGCTTGGGGGAGACCCAGTACTTC.

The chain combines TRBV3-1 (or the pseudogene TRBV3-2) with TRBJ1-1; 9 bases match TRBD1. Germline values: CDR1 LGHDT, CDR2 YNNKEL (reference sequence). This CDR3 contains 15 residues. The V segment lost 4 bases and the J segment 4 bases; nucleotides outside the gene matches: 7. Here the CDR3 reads CASSRPDRGGTEAFF. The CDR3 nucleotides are TGTGCCAGCAGCCGCCCCGACAGGGGGGGCACTGAAGCTTTCTTT.

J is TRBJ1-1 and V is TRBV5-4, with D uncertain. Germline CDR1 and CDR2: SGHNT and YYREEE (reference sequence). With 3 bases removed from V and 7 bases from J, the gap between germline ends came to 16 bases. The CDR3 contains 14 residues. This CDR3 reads CASSSLTVSGEAFF. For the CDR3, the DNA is TGTGCCAGCAGCTCTCTGACCGTGTCAGGTGAAGCTTTCTTT.

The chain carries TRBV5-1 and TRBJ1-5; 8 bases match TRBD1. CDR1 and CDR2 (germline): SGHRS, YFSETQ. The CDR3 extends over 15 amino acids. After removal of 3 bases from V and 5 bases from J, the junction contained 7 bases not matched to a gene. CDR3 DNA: TGCGCCAGCAGCTCCCGACCGGGACAGGATCAGCCCCAGCATTTT. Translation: CASSSRPGQDQPQHF. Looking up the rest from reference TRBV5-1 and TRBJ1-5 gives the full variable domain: KAGVTQTPRYLIKTRGQQVTLSCSPISGHRSVSWYQQTPGQGLQFLFEYFSETQRNKGNFPGRFSGRQFSNSRSEMNVSTLELGDSALYLCASSSRPGQDQPQHFGDGTRLSIL.

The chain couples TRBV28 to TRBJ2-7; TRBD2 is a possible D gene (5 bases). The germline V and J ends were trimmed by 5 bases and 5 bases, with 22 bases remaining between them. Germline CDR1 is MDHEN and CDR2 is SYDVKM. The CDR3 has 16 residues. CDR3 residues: CASSPWERDRSDEQYF. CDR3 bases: TGTGCCAGCAGTCCCTGGGAGCGAGATCGAAGTGACGAGCAGTACTTC.

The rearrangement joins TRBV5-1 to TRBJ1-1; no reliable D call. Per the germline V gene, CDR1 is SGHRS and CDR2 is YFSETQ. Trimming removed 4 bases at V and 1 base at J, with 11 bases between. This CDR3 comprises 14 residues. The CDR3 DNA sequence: TGCGCCAGCAGCCGGGGATGGGAGAACACTGAAGCTTTCTTT. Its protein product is CASSRGWENTEAFF.

CDR3 coding DNA: TGTGCCAGAGACGCAGGGGAGGGGAACACTGAAGCTTTCTTT. This codes for CARDAGEGNTEAFF. The V and J genes are TRBV2 and TRBJ1-1; D is possibly TRBD1 (6 bases). Looked up from germline, CDR1 is SNHLY and CDR2 is FYNNEI. V was cut by 9 bases and J by 1 base, with 15 bases left in between. The CDR3 runs to 14 residues.

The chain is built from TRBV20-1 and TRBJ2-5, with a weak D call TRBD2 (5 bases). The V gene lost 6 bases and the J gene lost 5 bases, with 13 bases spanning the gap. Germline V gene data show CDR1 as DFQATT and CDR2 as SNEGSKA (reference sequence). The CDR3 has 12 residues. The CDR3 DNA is TGCAGTGCCAGTACTAGTGAGGAGACCCAGTACTTC. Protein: CSASTSEETQYF.

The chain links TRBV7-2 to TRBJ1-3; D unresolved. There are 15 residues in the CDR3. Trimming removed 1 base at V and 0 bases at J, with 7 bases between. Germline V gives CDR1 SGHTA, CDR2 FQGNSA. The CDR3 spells CASSLGGSSGNTIYF. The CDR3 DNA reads TGTGCCAGCAGCTTAGGAGGGAGCTCTGGAAACACCATATATTTT.

The CDR3 nucleotides are TGTGCCAGCAGCTTAGACAGGGACCAGCCCCAGCATTTT. Encoded protein: CASSLDRDQPQHF. J is TRBJ1-5 and V is TRBV7-2, with TRBD1 as a possible D gene (6 bases). The V gene's germline CDR1 is SGHTA and CDR2 FQGNSA. The CDR3 loop spans 13 amino acids. Trimming removed 1 base at V and 7 bases at J, with 8 bases between.